The clone carrying this T cell receptor beta chain was seen many times. TCRdb fed the 5' RACE reads into MiXCR, producing one record per CDR3 protein. In the table there are under 500,000 distinct CDR3 sequences, 13% to 15% of which are singletons. The record originates from a study of identical twins. V lost 0 bases and J 0 bases, leaving 8 bases between the germline ends. Germline V gives CDR1 SGHRS, CDR2 YFSETQ. This CDR3 has 15 residues. The sample was also linked to a second study, of yellow fever vaccine responses in identical twins.

The receptor's source is a woman under 30 in good health. This chain uses TRBV5-1 with TRBJ2-3; no reliable D call. Sample: CD4+ T cells sorted from blood. The CDR3 region is CASSLDGFSTDTQYF. The CDR3 region has the DNA TGCGCCAGCAGCTTGGACGGGTTTAGCACAGATACGCAGTATTTT.